The 25 T cell receptor beta chains listed next were all sequenced from one sample in a study of cytomegalovirus exposure and HLA in healthy donors. PCR employed 60 Vbeta and 13 Jbeta primers. Method: immunoSEQ multiplex PCR; TCRdb's copy keeps in-frame clones and lacks some. Its clone listing holds 65,000 to 80,000 clones. Sequenced: PBMCs. The receptor source for this set is a young man in good health and CMV-seronegative.

The rearrangement links TRBV19 to TRBJ1-5, with D possibly being TRBD1 (6 bases). Trimming removed 3 bases from V and 0 bases from J, with 15 bases in between. Germline values: CDR1 LNHDA, CDR2 SQIVND (reference sequence). This CDR3 has 17 amino acids. In DNA form, the CDR3 reads TGTGCCAGTAGTATCGGGGCAGGGGACTATAGCAATCAGCCCCAGCATTTT. Translation: CASSIGAGDYSNQPQHF.

The genes are TRBV5-1 and TRBJ1-2; TRBD1 matches 7 bases. Germline V lookup: CDR1 SGHRS, CDR2 YFSETQ. The CDR3 is made up of 16 amino acids. V lost 1 base to trimming and J lost 2 bases; unmatched junction nucleotides: 8. The CDR3 loop is CASSLLFDRANYGYTF. DNA for the CDR3: TGCGCCAGCAGCTTGCTTTTTGACAGGGCAAACTATGGCTACACCTTC.

This chain connects TRBV27 to TRBJ1-4; 9 nucleotides align to TRBD1. Germline V gene data show CDR1 as MNHEY and CDR2 as SMNVEV (reference sequence). The CDR3 contains 15 residues. With 6 bases clipped from V and 6 bases from J, the junction kept 8 bases outside the gene matches. In nucleotides, the CDR3 is TGTGCCAGCAGCTCCCTAGGGACAGGGCATGAAAAACTGTTTTTT. Translating gives CASSSLGTGHEKLFF.

The chain combines TRBV5-1 with TRBJ2-2; TRBD2 is a possible D gene (6 bases). Trimming shortened V by 2 bases and J by 7 bases, and 15 bases separated the two germline ends. The CDR3 runs to 15 residues. CDR1 is SGHRS and CDR2 is YFSETQ in the germline V gene. The CDR3: CASSLSFPGVGELFF. The CDR3 coding sequence is TGCGCCAGCAGCTTATCCTTCCCGGGAGTCGGGGAGCTGTTTTTT.

V gene TRBV7-2 combines with J gene TRBJ2-1, with no clear D. The CDR3 sequence is 15 residues long. Trimming took 2 bases from V and 5 from J, leaving 13 bases between them. CDR1 is SGHTA, CDR2 FQGNSA, per germline. CDR3 bases: TGTGCCAGCAGCTTAAATGGCCTAGAAAACAATGAGCAGTTCTTC. Its protein product is CASSLNGLENNEQFF. Combining the CDR3 with reference TRBV7-2 and TRBJ2-1 gives the whole variable domain GAGVSQSPSNKVTEKGKDVELRCDPISGHTALYWYRQSLGQGLEFLIYFQGNSAPDKSGLPSDRFSAERTGGSVSTLTIQRTQQEDSAVYLCASSLNGLENNEQFFGPGTRLTVL.

The V gene is TRBV2, the J gene TRBJ1-1; D gene uncertain. CDR1 and CDR2 (germline): SNHLY, FYNNEI. The CDR3 is made up of 13 amino acids. Trimming took 7 bases from V and 7 from J, leaving 16 bases between them. DNA for the CDR3: TGTGCCAGCACTACCTCGGAACAGATTGAAGCTTTCTTT. It yields the protein CASTTSEQIEAFF.

The rearrangement uses TRBV9 and TRBJ1-4, with a weak D call TRBD1 (6 bases). V lost 0 bases and J 7 bases, leaving 7 bases between the germline ends. The germline gives CDR1 SGDLS, CDR2 YYNGEE. The CDR3 is 13 residues long. The chain's CDR3 is CASSVAGAEKLFF. The CDR3 DNA is TGTGCCAGCAGCGTAGCAGGGGCTGAAAAACTGTTTTTT.

The V and J genes are TRBV2 and TRBJ1-3; no firm D call. The germline V and J ends were trimmed by 8 bases and 4 bases, with 12 bases remaining between them. Looked up from germline, CDR1 is SNHLY and CDR2 is FYNNEI. This CDR3 region has 13 residues. The CDR3 DNA reads TGTGCCAGCGGCCAAACTATCGGAAACACCATATATTTT. Its translation: CASGQTIGNTIYF.

This chain joins TRBV19 and TRBJ1-1; possibly TRBD1 for D (6 bases). V shed 5 bases and J shed 11 bases, with 21 bases lying between them. Germline-derived CDR1 and CDR2 are LNHDA and SQIVND (reference sequence). This CDR3 is built from 14 residues. CDR3 in DNA: TGTGCCAGTAGTGTGTCGGCTGTGAGGGGGGGGGCTTTCTTT. Its translation: CASSVSAVRGGAFF.

The chain couples TRBV5-6 to TRBJ2-3; 10 bases map to TRBD2. The CDR3 covers 15 residues. After removal of 0 bases from V and 6 bases from J, the junction contained 4 bases not matched to a gene. The germline CDR1 and CDR2 sequences are SGHDT and YYEEEE. The CDR3 nucleotides are TGTGCCAGCAGCTTGGTCGCTAGCGGGGGCGATACGCAGTATTTT. It specifies CASSLVASGGDTQYF. The full variable domain, rest sourced from reference TRBV5-6 and TRBJ2-3, is DAGVTQSPTHLIKTRGQQVTLRCSPKSGHDTVSWYQQALGQGPQFIFQYYEEEERQRGNFPDRFSGHQFPNYSSELNVNALLLGDSALYLCASSLVASGGDTQYFGPGTRLTVL.

J is TRBJ2-7 and V is TRBV7-3, with D possibly TRBD2 on 7 matching bases. The CDR3 covers 17 residues. The V end was cut by 5 bases, the J end by 5 bases, with 25 bases between. CDR1 is SGHTA and CDR2 is FQGTGA in the germline V gene. CDR3 loop: CASSPGGWGGRENEQYF. CDR3 nucleotide sequence: TGTGCCAGCAGCCCCGGTGGGTGGGGGGGCCGAGAGAACGAGCAGTACTTC.

A word on this clone: Mismatch with germline at one junction end may stem from a read error. CDR3 in amino acids: CASSDPGTGDTLFF. DNA of the CDR3: TGTGCCAGCAGTGATCCCGGGACAGGGGACACCTTATTCTTC. This rearrangement joins TRBV6-4 to TRBJ1-2, with 10 bases identical to TRBD1. This CDR3 is built from 14 residues. Per germline, CDR1 MRHNA and CDR2 SNTAGT.

CDR3 region: CASSLEASGSWADTQYF. In DNA, the CDR3 is TGTGCCAGCAGCTTGGAGGCTAGCGGGAGCTGGGCAGATACGCAGTATTTT. This chain links TRBV5-4 with TRBJ2-3; 10 nucleotides align to TRBD2. This CDR3 is 17 amino acids long. Trimming took 0 bases from V and 4 from J; bases not matched to a gene: 8. CDR1 and CDR2 from the germline V gene are SGHNT and YYREEE (reference sequence).

This chain links TRBV9 with TRBJ2-2; D is possibly TRBD1 (6 bases). CDR1 and CDR2 (germline): SGDLS, YYNGEE. V was clipped by 4 bases and J by 7 bases, with 14 bases between them. The CDR3 spans 14 residues. CDR3 nucleotides: TGTGCCAGCAGCCCTCAGGGGATACACGGGGAGCTGTTTTTT. Translated: CASSPQGIHGELFF.

The V and J genes are TRBV18 and TRBJ2-7; 7 nucleotides align to TRBD1. The germline V gene encodes CDR1 KGHSH and CDR2 LQKENI. V was pared by 0 bases and J by 4 bases, with 9 bases of the junction left unmatched. This CDR3 is built from 16 residues. The CDR3: CASSPPIPGGEYEQYF. CDR3 bases: TGTGCCAGCTCACCACCGATTCCAGGGGGTGAGTACGAGCAGTACTTC.

The chain employs TRBV7-9 and TRBJ1-2, with no clear D. CDR1 and CDR2 from the germline V gene are SEHNR and FQNEAQ (reference sequence). The CDR3 covers 13 residues. Trimming stripped 3 bases from V and 8 bases from J, with 13 bases between. The CDR3 region is CASSFFGEVGYTF. DNA of the CDR3: TGTGCCAGCAGCTTTTTCGGAGAAGTCGGCTACACCTTC.

The rearrangement links TRBV4-3 to TRBJ2-3; 8 bases align to TRBD1. CDR1 and CDR2 (germline): LGHNA, YSLEER. J was trimmed by 5 bases and V by 3 bases; bases with no gene match: 7. The CDR3 covers 15 residues. For the CDR3, the DNA is TGCGCCAGCAGCCAGCAGGGGGCGCCTTTAGATACGCAGTATTTT. Encoded protein: CASSQQGAPLDTQYF.

The chain employs TRBV7-2 and TRBJ1-4, with a possible D match to TRBD1 (6 bases). In germline, CDR1 is SGHTA, CDR2 FQGNSA. Trimming removed 2 bases from V and 8 bases from J, with 12 bases in between. The CDR3 consists of 14 residues. The CDR3 region is CASSLNRAFEKLFF. The DNA for the CDR3 is TGTGCCAGCAGCTTAAACAGGGCCTTCGAAAAACTGTTTTTT.

The V gene is TRBV5-6, the J gene TRBJ1-1; D is unclear. V was shortened by 1 base and J by 1 base, with 14 bases between the two germline ends. The CDR3 loop spans 16 amino acids. Germline CDR1 SGHDT, CDR2 YYEEEE. CDR3 in DNA: TGTGCCAGCAGCTTGTTGACCAGGCCATGGAACACTGAAGCTTTCTTT. It encodes CASSLLTRPWNTEAFF.

V usage is TRBV6-6 and J usage is TRBJ2-7; weak D call: TRBD2 (5 bases). V was shortened by 5 bases and J by 2 bases, with 10 bases between the two germline ends. Germline values: CDR1 MNHNY, CDR2 SVGAGI (reference sequence). CDR3 length: 13 amino acids. This CDR3 is CASSGAEAYEQYF. The CDR3 DNA is TGTGCCAGCAGTGGAGCGGAAGCCTACGAGCAGTACTTC.

The chain joins TRBV27 to TRBJ2-7; perhaps TRBD2 as D (7 bases). V lost 0 bases, J lost 7 bases, and 19 bases lay in between. Germline-derived CDR1 and CDR2 are MNHEY and SMNVEV (reference sequence). This CDR3 is built from 16 residues. The CDR3 coding sequence is TGTGCCAGCAGTTTATCCCCCCTCCGGGGGGCCCTAGAGCAGTACTTC. Translated, it gives CASSLSPLRGALEQYF.

The chain joins TRBV18 to TRBJ2-7, with 10 bases identical to TRBD2. The CDR3 runs 15 residues. J gave up 0 bases and V 6 bases, and 5 bases lay outside the gene matches. From germline, CDR1 is KGHSH and CDR2 LQKENI. The CDR3: CASSPLAGASYEQYF. The CDR3 DNA is TGTGCCAGCTCGCCCCTAGCGGGGGCCTCCTACGAGCAGTACTTC.

The chain carries TRBV19 and TRBJ2-7; tentatively, D is TRBD1 (6 bases). Looked up from germline, CDR1 is LNHDA and CDR2 is SQIVND (reference sequence). The CDR3 covers 14 residues. Deletions cut 2 bases from V and 6 bases from J, with 14 bases between. The CDR3 bases are TGTGCCAGTAGTATAATTAACAGGGCTTCCGAGCAGTACTTC. This translates into CASSIINRASEQYF. The variable domain in full, completed from reference TRBV19 and TRBJ2-7, reads DGGITQSPKYLFRKEGQNVTLSCEQNLNHDAMYWYRQDPGQGLRLIYYSQIVNDFQKGDIAEGYSVSREKKESFPLTVTSAQKNPTAFYLCASSIINRASEQYFGPGTRLTVT.

J is TRBJ2-3 and V is TRBV11-2; 8 bases align to TRBD2. This CDR3 region has 15 residues. The trim removed 7 bases at V and 4 bases at J, leaving 10 bases unmatched. Germline CDR1 reads SGHAT; CDR2 reads FQNNGV. CDR3 nucleotide sequence: TGTGCCAGCACCCCAACGGGAGGGATCCCAGATACGCAGTATTTT. This translates into CASTPTGGIPDTQYF.

J is TRBJ2-5 and V is TRBV5-1; 7 nucleotides agree with TRBD1. The CDR3 is 14 amino acids. V dropped 0 bases and J dropped 5; count of bases not matched to a gene: 4. CDR1 is SGHRS, CDR2 YFSETQ, per germline. The CDR3 sequence: CASSLEGARETQYF. The CDR3, as DNA: TGCGCCAGCAGCTTGGAGGGGGCCCGGGAGACCCAGTACTTC.